What follows are 2 T cell receptor beta chains derived from one specimen sequenced in a study of cytomegalovirus exposure and HLA in healthy donors. Both 60 Vbeta primers and 13 Jbeta primers went into the PCR. Sequenced by immunoSEQ multiplex PCR; TCRdb stores in-frame clones only, minus some. The sample lists about 130,000 clones, 70% to 90% occurring once. Material for sequencing was PBMCs. These receptors all stem from a middle-aged woman in good health and CMV-seropositive.

This chain links TRBV7-9 with TRBJ2-1; D is perhaps TRBD1 (6 bases). CDR3 length: 14 residues. Germline CDR1 SEHNR, CDR2 FQNEAQ (reference sequence). Trimming left V 5 bases short and J 3 bases short, with 11 bases between. The DNA of the CDR3 is TGTGCCAGCAGCATTGGACAGAACTACAATGAGCAGTTCTTC. This codes for CASSIGQNYNEQFF. The full variable domain, rest sourced from reference TRBV7-9 and TRBJ2-1, is DTGVSQNPRHKITKRGQNVTFRCDPISEHNRLYWYRQTLGQGPEFLTYFQNEAQLEKSRLLSDRFSAERPKGSFSTLEIQRTEQGDSAMYLCASSIGQNYNEQFFGPGTRLTVL.

This chain links TRBV7-9 with TRBJ2-3; 15 bases match TRBD2. This CDR3 spans 19 amino acids. The V segment lost 5 bases and the J segment 7 bases; nucleotides outside the gene matches: 16. Germline V CDR1 and CDR2: SEHNR, FQNEAQ (reference sequence). The CDR3 DNA reads as TGTGCCAGCAGCCTAATTCATTCCGGGACTAGCGGGGGGTTAAATACGCAGTATTTT. Amino acids: CASSLIHSGTSGGLNTQYF.